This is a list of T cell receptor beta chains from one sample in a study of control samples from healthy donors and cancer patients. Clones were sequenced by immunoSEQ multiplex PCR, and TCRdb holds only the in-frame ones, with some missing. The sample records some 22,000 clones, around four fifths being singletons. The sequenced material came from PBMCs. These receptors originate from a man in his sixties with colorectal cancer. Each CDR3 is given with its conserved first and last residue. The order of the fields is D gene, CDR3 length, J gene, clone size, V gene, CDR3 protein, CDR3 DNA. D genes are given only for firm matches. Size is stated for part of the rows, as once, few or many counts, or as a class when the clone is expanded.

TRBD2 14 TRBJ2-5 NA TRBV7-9 CASRPGTSQETQYF TGTGCCAGCAGACCAGGGACTAGCCAAGAGACCCAGTACTTC
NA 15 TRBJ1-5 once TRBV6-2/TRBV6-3 CASSYVGDSNQPQHF TGTGCCAGCAGTTACGTCGGGGATAGCAATCAGCCCCAGCATTTT
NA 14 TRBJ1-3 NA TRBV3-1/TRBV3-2 CASSQVQSGNTIYF TGTGCCAGCAGCCAAGTGCAATCAGGAAACACCATATATTTT
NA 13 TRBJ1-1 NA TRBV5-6 CASSLTGTPEAFF TGTGCCAGCAGCCTTACCGGGACACCTGAAGCTTTCTTT
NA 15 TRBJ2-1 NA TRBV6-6 CASSYGNPRYNEQFF TGTGCCAGCAGTTACGGGAATCCGCGTTACAATGAGCAGTTCTTC
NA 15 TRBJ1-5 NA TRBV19 CASSKSRQGNQPQHF TGTGCCAGTAGTAAATCCAGACAGGGCAATCAGCCCCAGCATTTT
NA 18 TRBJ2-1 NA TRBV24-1 CATSDTKTLEYPYNEQFF TGTGCCACCAGTGATACCAAAACGCTAGAGTACCCTTACAATGAGCAGTTCTTC
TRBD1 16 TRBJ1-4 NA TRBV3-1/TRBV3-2 CASSSGQGFSNEKLFF TGTGCCAGCAGCTCTGGACAGGGGTTTTCTAATGAAAAACTGTTTTTT
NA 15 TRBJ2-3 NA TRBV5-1 CASSLDGSLRAGQYF TGCGCCAGCAGCTTGGACGGGTCCCTCCGGGCGGGGCAGTATTTT
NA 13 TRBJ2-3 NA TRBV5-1 CATAGGGTDTQYF TGCGCCACCGCCGGTGGGGGGACAGATACGCAGTATTTT
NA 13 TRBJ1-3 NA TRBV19 CASTTGPGNTIYF TGTGCCAGCACTACAGGGCCCGGAAACACCATATATTTT
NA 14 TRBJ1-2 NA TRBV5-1 CASSLNENMDGYTF TGCGCCAGCAGCTTGAACGAGAACATGGATGGCTACACCTTC
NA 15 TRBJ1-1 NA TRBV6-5 CASSYSAGMNTEAFF TGTGCCAGCAGTTACTCGGCAGGGATGAACACTGAAGCTTTCTTT
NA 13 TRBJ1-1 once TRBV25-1 CASSEGGGTEAFF TGTGCCAGCAGTGAGGGAGGGGGAACAGAAGCTTTCTTT
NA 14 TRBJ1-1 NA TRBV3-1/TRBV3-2 CASSQAEGNTEAFF TGTGCCAGCAGCCAAGCGGAGGGGAACACTGAAGCTTTCTTT
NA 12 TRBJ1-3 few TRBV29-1 CSVEGSGNTIYF TGCAGCGTAGAGGGCTCTGGAAACACCATATATTTT
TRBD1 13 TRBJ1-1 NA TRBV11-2 CATRQGADTEAFF TGTGCCACCAGGCAGGGGGCGGACACTGAAGCTTTCTTT
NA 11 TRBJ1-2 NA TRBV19 CAVTDLYGYTF TGTGCCGTCACGGACCTCTATGGCTACACCTTC
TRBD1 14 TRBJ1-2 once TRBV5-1 CASSSGTGSYGYTF TGCGCCAGCAGCTCCGGGACAGGGAGTTATGGCTACACCTTC
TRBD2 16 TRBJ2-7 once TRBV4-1 CASSRTTTGGSYEQYF TGCGCCAGCAGCCGCACCACGACCGGGGGGTCCTACGAGCAGTACTTC
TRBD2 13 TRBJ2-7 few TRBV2 CASRGERGREQYF TGTGCCAGCAGGGGGGAGCGGGGTCGTGAGCAGTACTTC
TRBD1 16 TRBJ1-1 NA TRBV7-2 CASSRFGRGRDTEAFF TGTGCCAGCAGCAGGTTTGGCAGGGGGCGGGACACTGAAGCTTTCTTT